These 7 T cell receptor beta chains were sequenced from one sample in a study of molecular identifiers for immune sequencing clone quantification. TCRdb re-analysed the PCR reads in MiXCR, keeping a single row per CDR3 protein. Of around 460,000 distinct CDR3 sequences in the sample, about a fifth were seen once. The sequencing input was naive CD8+ T cells from blood, with Jurkat cell RNA spiked in. Stated subset: FACS-sorted CD8+CD4-CCR7+CD45RA+ naive T cells. The receptor set was obtained from a human donor in good health. Some libraries in this study had Jurkat cell RNA spiked in.

This clonotype was found many times. The J gene is TRBJ1-1, the V gene TRBV29-1; no reliable D call. CDR1 SQVTM and CDR2 ANQGSEA come from the germline V gene. The CDR3 runs to 11 residues. V gave up 7 bases and J gave up 4 bases, with 10 bases separating them. CDR3 sequence (DNA): TGCAGCGGGGGTACGGGCACTGAAGCTTTCTTT. Protein: CSGGTGTEAFF.

This clonotype was counted at least ten times. The V gene is TRBV29-1, the J gene TRBJ1-2; D might be TRBD1 (5 bases). V shed 6 bases and J shed 4 bases, with 15 bases lying between them. The CDR3 extends over 13 amino acids. CDR1 is SQVTM, CDR2 ANQGSEA, per germline. DNA of the CDR3: TGCAGCGTCGGACCGGGACTTACCTATGGCTACACCTTC. Protein: CSVGPGLTYGYTF.

A word on this clonotype: A much more abundant neighbour one base away suggests this may be a read error. This sequence joins TRBV20-1 and TRBJ2-7, with D uncertain. The CDR3 runs to 13 residues. V lost 7 bases and J 2 bases, leaving 15 bases between the germline ends. Germline lookup yields CDR1 DFQATT and CDR2 SNEGSKA (reference sequence). The CDR3 region has the DNA TGCAGTGATCTTGGGTTAGATGCCTACGAGCAGTACTTC. It codes for CSDLGLDAYEQYF.

This clonotype was counted ten times or more. The chain combines TRBV30 with TRBJ1-5, with D unclear. CDR1 and CDR2 (germline): GTSNPN, SVGIG (reference sequence). The CDR3 extends over 13 amino acids. V lost 1 base, J lost 2 bases, and 6 bases lay in between. The CDR3 DNA reads TGTGCCTGGAGTGAGGGAGGCAATCAGCCCCAGCATTTT. Residues: CAWSEGGNQPQHF.

On this clonotype itself: This may be a read error, as it is one base from a much larger clone. V is TRBV7-9 and J is TRBJ1-1; D unclear. Germline CDR1 is SEHNR and CDR2 is FQNEAQ (reference sequence). This CDR3 contains 18 residues. For the CDR3, the DNA is TGTGCCGGCAGCTTAGACTCAGAACAAACAAAAGAGAACACTGAAGCTTTCTTT. It encodes CAGSLDSEQTKENTEAFF. Using reference TRBV7-9 and TRBJ1-1 for the parts outside the CDR3, the full variable domain is DTGVSQNPRHKITKRGQNVTFRCDPISEHNRLYWYRQTLGQGPEFLTYFQNEAQLEKSRLLSDRFSAERPKGSFSTLEIQRTEQGDSAMYLCAGSLDSEQTKENTEAFFGQGTRLTVV.

The V and J genes are TRBV6-5 and TRBJ2-1, with 7 positions matching TRBD2. V lost 10 bases to trimming and J lost 9 bases; unmatched junction nucleotides: 15. This CDR3 has 14 residues. Germline V lookup: CDR1 MNHEY, CDR2 SVGAGI. CDR3 sequence (DNA): TGTGCCACCAGGAGAGGGACTAACACGTTTGAGCAGTTCTTC. Residues: CATRRGTNTFEQFF.

The gene calls are TRBV19 and TRBJ1-2, with TRBD1 identical over 8 bases. This CDR3 has 16 amino acids. After removal of 3 bases from V and 4 bases from J, the junction contained 10 bases not matched to a gene. Germline CDR1 reads LNHDA; CDR2 reads SQIVND (reference sequence). The CDR3, as DNA: TGTGCCAGTAGTATCGAGGCAGGGGGCAGCTTCTATGGCTACACCTTC. This translates into CASSIEAGGSFYGYTF. Looking up the rest from reference TRBV19 and TRBJ1-2 gives the full variable domain: DGGITQSPKYLFRKEGQNVTLSCEQNLNHDAMYWYRQDPGQGLRLIYYSQIVNDFQKGDIAEGYSVSREKKESFPLTVTSAQKNPTAFYLCASSIEAGGSFYGYTFGSGTRLTVV.